This T cell receptor (beta chain) comes out of a study of shared clonotypes between healthy human individuals. Regarding the study as a whole: Memory subsets had estimated richness that was generally smaller than that of naive subsets. Non-shared clonotypes displayed generation probabilities falling below those of clonotypes present in all four donors.

The CDR3 contains 15 residues. Germline CDR1 SEHNR, CDR2 FQNEAQ (reference sequence). Germline trimming cut 5 bases from V and 3 bases from J; bases unmatched to any gene: 9. Comments on this clone: Its specificity is unknown.

Naive-designated CD8 cells lacked CD45RO, were positively enriched for CCR7, and omitted terminally differentiated effector memory CD45RA+ cells. The protocol was immunoSEQ multiplex PCR, while the TCRdb copy is restricted to in-frame clones and leaves out a portion. The sample has hundreds of thousands of clones; approximately 92% are singletons. The receptor was isolated from a man aged 25 to 40 in good health. Sequenced input: naive CD8+ T cells sorted from blood. The chain is built from TRBV7-9 and TRBJ2-7; 8 bases are shared with TRBD2. The CDR3 loop reads CASSTGAGALYEQYF. DNA for the CDR3: TGTGCCAGCAGCACAGGAGCGGGAGCCCTCTACGAGCAGTACTTC. The full variable domain, completed using reference TRBV7-9 and TRBJ2-7, is DTGVSQNPRHKITKRGQNVTFRCDPISEHNRLYWYRQTLGQGPEFLTYFQNEAQLEKSRLLSDRFSAERPKGSFSTLEIQRTEQGDSAMYLCASSTGAGALYEQYFGPGTRLTVT.